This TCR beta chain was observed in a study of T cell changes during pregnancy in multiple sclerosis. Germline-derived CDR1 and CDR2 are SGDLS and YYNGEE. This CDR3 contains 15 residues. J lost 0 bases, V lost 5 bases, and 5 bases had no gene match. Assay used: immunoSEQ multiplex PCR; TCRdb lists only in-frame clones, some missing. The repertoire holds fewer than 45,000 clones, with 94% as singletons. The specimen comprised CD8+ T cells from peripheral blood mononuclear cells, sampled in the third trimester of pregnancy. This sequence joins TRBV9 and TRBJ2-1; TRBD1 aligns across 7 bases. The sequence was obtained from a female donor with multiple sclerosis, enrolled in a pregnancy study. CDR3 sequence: CASRSTGASYNEQFF. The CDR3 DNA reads TGTGCCAGCAGGTCCACAGGGGCCTCCTACAATGAGCAGTTCTTC.